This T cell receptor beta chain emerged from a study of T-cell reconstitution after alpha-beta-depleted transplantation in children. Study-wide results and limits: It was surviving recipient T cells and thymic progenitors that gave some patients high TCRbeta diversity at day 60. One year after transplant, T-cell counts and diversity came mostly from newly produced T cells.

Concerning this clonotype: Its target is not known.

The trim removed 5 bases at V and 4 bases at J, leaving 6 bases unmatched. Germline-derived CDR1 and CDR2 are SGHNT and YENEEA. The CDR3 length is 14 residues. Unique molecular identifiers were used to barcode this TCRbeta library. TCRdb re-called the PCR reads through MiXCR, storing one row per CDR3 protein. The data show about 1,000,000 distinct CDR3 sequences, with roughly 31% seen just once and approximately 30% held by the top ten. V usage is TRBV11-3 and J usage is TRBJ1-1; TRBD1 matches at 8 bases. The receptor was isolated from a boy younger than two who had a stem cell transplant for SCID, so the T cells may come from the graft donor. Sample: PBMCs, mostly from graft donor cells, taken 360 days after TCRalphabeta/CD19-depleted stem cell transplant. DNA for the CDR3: TGTGCCAGCAGCCCGCGACAGGGGAGCACTGAAGCTTTCTTT. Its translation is CASSPRQGSTEAFF.